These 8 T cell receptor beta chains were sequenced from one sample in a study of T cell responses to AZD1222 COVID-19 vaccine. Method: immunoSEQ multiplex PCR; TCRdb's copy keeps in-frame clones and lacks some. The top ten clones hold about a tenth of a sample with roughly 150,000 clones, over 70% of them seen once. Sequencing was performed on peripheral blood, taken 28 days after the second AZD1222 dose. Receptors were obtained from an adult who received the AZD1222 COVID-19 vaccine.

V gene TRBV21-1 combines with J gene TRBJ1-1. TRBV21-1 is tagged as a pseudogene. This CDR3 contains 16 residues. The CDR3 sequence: CASSPRDPRKNTEAFF. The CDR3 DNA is TGTGCCAGCAGCCCCCGGGACCCTAGAAAGAACACTGAAGCTTTCTTT.

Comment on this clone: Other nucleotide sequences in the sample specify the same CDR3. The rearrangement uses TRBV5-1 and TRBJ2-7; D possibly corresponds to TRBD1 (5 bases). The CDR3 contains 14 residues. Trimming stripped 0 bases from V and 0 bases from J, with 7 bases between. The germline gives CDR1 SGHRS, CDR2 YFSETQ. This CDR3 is CASSLGTSSYEQYF. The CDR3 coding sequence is TGCGCCAGCAGCTTGGGGACAAGCTCCTACGAGCAGTACTTC.

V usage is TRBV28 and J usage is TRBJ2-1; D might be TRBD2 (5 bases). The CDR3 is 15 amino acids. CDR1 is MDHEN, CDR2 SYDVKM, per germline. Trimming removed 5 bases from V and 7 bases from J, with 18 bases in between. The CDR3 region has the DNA TGTGCCAGCAGTAAGACCTTGGACTGGAGGAATGAGCAGTTCTTC. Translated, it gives CASSKTLDWRNEQFF.

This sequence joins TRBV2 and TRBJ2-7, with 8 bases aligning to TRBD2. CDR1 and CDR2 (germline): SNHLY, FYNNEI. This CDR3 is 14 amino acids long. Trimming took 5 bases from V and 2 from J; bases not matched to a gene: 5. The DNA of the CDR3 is TGTGCCAGCAGTATGTTTAGCGGGACCTACGAGCAGTACTTC. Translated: CASSMFSGTYEQYF.

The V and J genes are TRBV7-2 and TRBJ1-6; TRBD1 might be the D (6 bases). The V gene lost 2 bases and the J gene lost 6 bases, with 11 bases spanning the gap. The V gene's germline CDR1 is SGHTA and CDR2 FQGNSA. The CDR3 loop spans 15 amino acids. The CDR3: CASSLIEGGNSPLHF. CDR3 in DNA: TGTGCCAGCAGCTTAATTGAGGGGGGTAATTCACCCCTCCACTTT.

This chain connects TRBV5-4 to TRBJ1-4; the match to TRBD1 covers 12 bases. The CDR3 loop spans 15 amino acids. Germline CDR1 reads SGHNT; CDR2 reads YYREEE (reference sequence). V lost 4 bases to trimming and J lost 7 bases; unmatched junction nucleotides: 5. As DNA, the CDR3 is TGTGCCAGCAGCCCGGGACAGGGGGCTTTTGAAAAACTGTTTTTT. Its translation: CASSPGQGAFEKLFF.

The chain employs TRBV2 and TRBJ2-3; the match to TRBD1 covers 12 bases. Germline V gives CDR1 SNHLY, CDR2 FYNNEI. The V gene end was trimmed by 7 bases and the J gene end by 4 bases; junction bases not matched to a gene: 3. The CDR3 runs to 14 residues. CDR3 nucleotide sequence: TGTGCCAGCAAGCGGGACAGGGGGCCAGATACGCAGTATTTT. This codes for CASKRDRGPDTQYF.

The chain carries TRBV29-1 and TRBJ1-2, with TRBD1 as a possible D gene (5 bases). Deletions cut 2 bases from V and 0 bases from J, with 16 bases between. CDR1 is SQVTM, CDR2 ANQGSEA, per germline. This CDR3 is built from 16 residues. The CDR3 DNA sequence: TGCAGCGTTGAAATGAGACAGCCTCCCGCTAACTATGGCTACACCTTC. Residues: CSVEMRQPPANYGYTF.